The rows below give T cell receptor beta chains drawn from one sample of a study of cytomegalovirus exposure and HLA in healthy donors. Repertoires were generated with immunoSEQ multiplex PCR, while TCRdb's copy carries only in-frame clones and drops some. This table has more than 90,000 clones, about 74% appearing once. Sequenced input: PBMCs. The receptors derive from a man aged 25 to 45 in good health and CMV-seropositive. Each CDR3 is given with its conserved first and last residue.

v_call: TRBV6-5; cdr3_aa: CASRKQGNIGNTIYF
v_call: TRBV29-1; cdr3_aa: CSVGQGASSQETQYF
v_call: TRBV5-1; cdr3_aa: CASSPDGTSSYEQYF
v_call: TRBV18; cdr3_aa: CASSPYGTSGASYNEQFF
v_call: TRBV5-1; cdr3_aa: CASSLGNQGTRYEQYF
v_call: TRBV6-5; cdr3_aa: CASSSGLFSTDTQYF
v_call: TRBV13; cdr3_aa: CASSPGLVRADTQYF
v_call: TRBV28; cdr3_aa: CASSAQTGGWDEQYF
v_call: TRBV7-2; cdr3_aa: CASSLRAGKRNEQFF
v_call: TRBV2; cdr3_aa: CASSEWSGDYGYTF
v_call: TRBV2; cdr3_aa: CASALGRNNQPQHF
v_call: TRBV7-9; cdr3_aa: CASSLASVDTEAFF
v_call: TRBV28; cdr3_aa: CASSFTLRGSYEQYF
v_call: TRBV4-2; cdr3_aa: CASSLQRANTGELFF
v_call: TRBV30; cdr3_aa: CAWTHPSWTGGFVYGYTF
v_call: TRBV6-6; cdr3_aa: CASSYSRGLDEQFF
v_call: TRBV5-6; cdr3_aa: CASSMGQVEQYF
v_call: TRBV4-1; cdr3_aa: CASSQGRVGDTQYF
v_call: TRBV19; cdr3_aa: CASSIQGLNTGELFF
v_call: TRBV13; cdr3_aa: CASSSNHRTGGTDTQYF
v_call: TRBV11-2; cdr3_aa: CASSLGSITSKETQYF
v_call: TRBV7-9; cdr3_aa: CASSLIRGTQYF
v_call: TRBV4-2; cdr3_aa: CASSQDRGQGADTQYF
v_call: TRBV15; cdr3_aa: CATSRGRSSGGMNTEAFF
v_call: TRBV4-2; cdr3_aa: CASSQERGGGAGELFF
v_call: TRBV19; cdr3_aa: CASSITGSHSNQPQHF
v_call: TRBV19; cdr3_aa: CASKTWGQGETQYF
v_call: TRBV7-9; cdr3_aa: CATQDRSGNTIYF
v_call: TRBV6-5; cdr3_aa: CASSYDPGSYEQYF
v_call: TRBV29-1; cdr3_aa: CSATTDSDNQPQHF
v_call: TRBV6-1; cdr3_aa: CASSDQGWTQPQHF
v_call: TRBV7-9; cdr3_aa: CASSLGLGGATNEKLFF
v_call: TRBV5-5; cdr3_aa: CASSLQRGNTEAFF
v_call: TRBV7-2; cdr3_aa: CASSFSGGSSYEQYF
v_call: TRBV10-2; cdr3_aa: CASRGTSGGRWQETQYF
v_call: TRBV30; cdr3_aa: CAWRTGFTGEQYF
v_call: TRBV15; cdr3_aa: CATSRDLPQGTYNEQFF